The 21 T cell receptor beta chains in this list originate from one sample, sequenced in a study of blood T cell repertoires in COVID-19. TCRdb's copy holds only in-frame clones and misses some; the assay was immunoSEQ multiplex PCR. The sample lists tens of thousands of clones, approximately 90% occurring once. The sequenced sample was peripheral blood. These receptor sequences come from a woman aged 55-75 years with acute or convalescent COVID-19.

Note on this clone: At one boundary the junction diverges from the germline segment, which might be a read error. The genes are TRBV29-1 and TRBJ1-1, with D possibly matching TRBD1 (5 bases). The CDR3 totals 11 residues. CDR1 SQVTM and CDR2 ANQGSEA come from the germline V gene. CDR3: CSARQNAEAFF. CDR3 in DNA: TGCAGCGCGAGACAGAACGCTGAAGCTTTCTTT. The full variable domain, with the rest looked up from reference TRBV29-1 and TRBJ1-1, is SAVISQKPSRDICQRGTSLTIQCQVDSQVTMMFWYRQQPGQSLTLIATANQGSEATYESGFVIDKFPISRPNLTFSTLTVSNMSPEDSSIYLCSARQNAEAFFGQGTRLTVV.

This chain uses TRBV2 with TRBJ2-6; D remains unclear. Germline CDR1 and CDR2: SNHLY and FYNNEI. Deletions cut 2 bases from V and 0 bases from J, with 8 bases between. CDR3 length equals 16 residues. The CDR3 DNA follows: TGTGCCAGCAGTGAACTGATGAGCTCTGGGGCCAACGTCCTGACTTTC. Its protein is CASSELMSSGANVLTF.

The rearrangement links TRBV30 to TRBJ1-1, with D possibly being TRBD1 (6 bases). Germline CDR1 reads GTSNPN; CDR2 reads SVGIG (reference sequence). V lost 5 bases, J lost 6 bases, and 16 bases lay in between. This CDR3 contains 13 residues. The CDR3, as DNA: TGTGCCTGGTGGGGGGGCCAGTTGCCTGAAGCTTTCTTT. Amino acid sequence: CAWWGGQLPEAFF.

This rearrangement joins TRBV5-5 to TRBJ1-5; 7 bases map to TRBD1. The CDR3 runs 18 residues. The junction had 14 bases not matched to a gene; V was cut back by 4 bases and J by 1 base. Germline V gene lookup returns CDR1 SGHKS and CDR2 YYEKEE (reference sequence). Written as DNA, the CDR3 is TGTGCCAGCAGCCCTACTCCGCAAGGGACAGCCAGCAATCAGCCCCAGCATTTT. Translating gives CASSPTPQGTASNQPQHF.

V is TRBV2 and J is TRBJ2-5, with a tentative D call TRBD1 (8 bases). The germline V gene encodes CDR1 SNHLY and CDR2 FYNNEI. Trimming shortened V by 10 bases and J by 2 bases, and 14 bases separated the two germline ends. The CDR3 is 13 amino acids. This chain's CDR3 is CATHRGGQETQYF. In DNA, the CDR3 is TGTGCCACCCACAGGGGGGGGCAAGAGACCCAGTACTTC. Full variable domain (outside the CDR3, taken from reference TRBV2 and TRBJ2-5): EPEVTQTPSHQVTQMGQEVILRCVPISNHLYFYWYRQILGQKVEFLVSFYNNEISEKSEIFDDQFSVERPDGSNFTLKIRSTKLEDSAMYFCATHRGGQETQYFGPGTRLLVL.

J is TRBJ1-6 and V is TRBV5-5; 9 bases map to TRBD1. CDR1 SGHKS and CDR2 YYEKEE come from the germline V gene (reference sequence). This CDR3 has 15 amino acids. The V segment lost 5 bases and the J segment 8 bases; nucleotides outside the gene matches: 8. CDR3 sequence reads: CASRAQGARDSPLHF. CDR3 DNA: TGTGCCAGCAGAGCACAGGGGGCACGCGATTCACCCCTCCACTTT.

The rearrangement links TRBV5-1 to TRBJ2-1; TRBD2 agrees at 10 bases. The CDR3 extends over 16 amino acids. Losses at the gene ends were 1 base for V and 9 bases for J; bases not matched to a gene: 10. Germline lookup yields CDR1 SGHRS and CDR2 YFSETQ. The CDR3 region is CASSLIASGSRGEQFF. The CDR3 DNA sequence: TGCGCCAGCAGCTTGATCGCTAGCGGGAGTAGGGGTGAGCAGTTCTTC. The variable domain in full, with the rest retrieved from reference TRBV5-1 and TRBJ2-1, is KAGVTQTPRYLIKTRGQQVTLSCSPISGHRSVSWYQQTPGQGLQFLFEYFSETQRNKGNFPGRFSGRQFSNSRSEMNVSTLELGDSALYLCASSLIASGSRGEQFFGPGTRLTVL.

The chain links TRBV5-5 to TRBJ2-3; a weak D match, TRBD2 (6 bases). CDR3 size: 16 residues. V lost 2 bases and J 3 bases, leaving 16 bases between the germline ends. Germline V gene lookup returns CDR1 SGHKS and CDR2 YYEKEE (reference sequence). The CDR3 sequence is CASSFRLRESTDTQYF. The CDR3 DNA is TGTGCCAGCAGCTTCCGCCTCCGGGAGAGTACAGATACGCAGTATTTT.

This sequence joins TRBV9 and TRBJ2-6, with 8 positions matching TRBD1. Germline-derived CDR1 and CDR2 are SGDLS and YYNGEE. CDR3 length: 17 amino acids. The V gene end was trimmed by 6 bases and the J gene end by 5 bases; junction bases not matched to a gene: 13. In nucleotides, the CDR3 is TGTGCCAGCACCCTTGGGGACAGGCAAGCTAGGGCCAACGTCCTGACTTTC. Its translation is CASTLGDRQARANVLTF.

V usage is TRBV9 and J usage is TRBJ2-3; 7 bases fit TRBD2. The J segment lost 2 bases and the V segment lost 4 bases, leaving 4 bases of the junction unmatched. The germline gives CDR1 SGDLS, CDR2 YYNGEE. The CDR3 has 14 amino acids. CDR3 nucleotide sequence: TGTGCCAGCAGCCCCCGGGACTACACAGATACGCAGTATTTT. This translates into CASSPRDYTDTQYF.

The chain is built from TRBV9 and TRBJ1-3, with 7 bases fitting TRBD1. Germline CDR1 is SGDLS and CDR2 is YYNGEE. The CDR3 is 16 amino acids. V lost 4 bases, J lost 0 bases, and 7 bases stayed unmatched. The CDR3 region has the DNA TGTGCCAGCAGCCCCCGACAGGGTTCCTCTGGAAACACCATATATTTT. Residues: CASSPRQGSSGNTIYF.

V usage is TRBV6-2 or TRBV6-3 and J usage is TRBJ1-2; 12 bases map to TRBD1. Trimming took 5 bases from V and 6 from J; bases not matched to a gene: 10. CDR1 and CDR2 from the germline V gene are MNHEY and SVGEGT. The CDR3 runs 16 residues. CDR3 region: CASSPGTGGLADGYTF. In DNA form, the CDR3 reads TGTGCCAGCAGTCCCGGGACAGGGGGCCTGGCGGATGGCTACACCTTC.

CDR3 coding DNA: TGTGCCAGCTCAGCGGGCGGGACAGGGGTGTATAGCAATCAGCCCCAGCATTTT. It yields the protein CASSAGGTGVYSNQPQHF. J is TRBJ1-5 and V is TRBV5-8; 10 positions agree with TRBD1. The CDR3 runs 18 residues. Losses at the gene ends were 7 bases for V and 0 bases for J; bases not matched to a gene: 13. Per germline, CDR1 SGHTS and CDR2 YDEGEE. The complete variable domain, with remaining parts taken from reference TRBV5-8 and TRBJ1-5, reads EAGVTQSPTHLIKTRGQQATLRCSPISGHTSVYWYQQALGLGLQFLLWYDEGEERNRGNFPPRFSGRQFPNYSSELNVNALELEDSALYLCASSAGGTGVYSNQPQHFGDGTRLSIL.

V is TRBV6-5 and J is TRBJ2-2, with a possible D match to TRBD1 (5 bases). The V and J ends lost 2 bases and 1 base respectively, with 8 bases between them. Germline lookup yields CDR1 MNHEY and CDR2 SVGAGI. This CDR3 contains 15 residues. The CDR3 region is CASSYRGVNTGELFF. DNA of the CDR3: TGTGCCAGCAGTTACAGGGGTGTGAACACCGGGGAGCTGTTTTTT.

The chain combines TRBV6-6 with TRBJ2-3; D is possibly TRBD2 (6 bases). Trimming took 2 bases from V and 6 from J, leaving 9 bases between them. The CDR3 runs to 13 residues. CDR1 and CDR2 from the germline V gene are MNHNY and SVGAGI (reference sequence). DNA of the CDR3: TGTGCCAGCAGTTACGTAGGGAGGGATACGCAGTATTTT. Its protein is CASSYVGRDTQYF.

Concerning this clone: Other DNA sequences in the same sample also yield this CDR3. This CDR3 reads CASSPGTGGETQYF. The CDR3 DNA follows: TGCGCCAGCAGCCCTGGGACAGGGGGGGAGACCCAGTACTTC. The chain combines TRBV5-1 with TRBJ2-5, with 11 bases aligning to TRBD1. Germline CDR1 reads SGHRS; CDR2 reads YFSETQ. V dropped 4 bases and J dropped 5; count of bases not matched to a gene: 4. This CDR3 region has 14 residues.

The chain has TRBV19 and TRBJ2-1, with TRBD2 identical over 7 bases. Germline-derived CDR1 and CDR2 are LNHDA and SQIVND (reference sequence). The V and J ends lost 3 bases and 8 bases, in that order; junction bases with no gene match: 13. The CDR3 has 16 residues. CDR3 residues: CASSMSSGRAWDEQFF. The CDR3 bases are TGTGCCAGTAGTATGTCTTCGGGGAGGGCCTGGGATGAGCAGTTCTTC. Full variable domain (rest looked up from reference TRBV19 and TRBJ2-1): DGGITQSPKYLFRKEGQNVTLSCEQNLNHDAMYWYRQDPGQGLRLIYYSQIVNDFQKGDIAEGYSVSREKKESFPLTVTSAQKNPTAFYLCASSMSSGRAWDEQFFGPGTRLTVL.

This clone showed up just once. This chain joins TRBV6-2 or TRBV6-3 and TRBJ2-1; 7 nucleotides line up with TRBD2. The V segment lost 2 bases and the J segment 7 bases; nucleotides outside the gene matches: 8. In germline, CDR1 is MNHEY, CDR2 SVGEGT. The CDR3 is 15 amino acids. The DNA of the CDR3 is TGTGCCAGCAGTTACGCGGGCGGGAGAAGTAATGAGCAGTTCTTC. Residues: CASSYAGGRSNEQFF.

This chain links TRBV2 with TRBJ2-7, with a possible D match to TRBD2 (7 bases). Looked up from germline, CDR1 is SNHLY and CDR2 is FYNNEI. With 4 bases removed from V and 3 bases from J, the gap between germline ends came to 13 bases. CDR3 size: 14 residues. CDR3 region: CASSVSGGGYEQYV. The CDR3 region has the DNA TGTGCCAGCAGTGTCTCGGGGGGCGGCTACGAGCAGTACGTC.

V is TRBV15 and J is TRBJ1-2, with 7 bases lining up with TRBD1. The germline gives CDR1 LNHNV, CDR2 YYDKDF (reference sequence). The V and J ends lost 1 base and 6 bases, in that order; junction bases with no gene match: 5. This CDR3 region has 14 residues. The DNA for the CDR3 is TGTGCCACCAGCAGAGGGAGGCAGGGGGATGGCTACACCTTC. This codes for CATSRGRQGDGYTF.

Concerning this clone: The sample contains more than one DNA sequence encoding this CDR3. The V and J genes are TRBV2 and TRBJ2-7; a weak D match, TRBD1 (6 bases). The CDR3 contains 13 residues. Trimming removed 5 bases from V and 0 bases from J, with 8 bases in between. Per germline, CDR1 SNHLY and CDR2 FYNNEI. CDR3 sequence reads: CASSRDTSYEQYV. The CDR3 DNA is TGTGCCAGCAGTCGGGACACCTCCTACGAGCAGTACGTC.